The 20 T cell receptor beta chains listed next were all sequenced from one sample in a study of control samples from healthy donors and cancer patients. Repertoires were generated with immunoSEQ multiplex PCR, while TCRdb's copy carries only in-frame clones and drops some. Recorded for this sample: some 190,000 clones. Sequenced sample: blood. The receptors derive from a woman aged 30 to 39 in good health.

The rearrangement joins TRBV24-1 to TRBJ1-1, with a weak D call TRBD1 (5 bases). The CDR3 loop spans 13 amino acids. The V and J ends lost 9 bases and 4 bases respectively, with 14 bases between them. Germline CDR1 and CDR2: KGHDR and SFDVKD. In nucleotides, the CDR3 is TGTGCCACCCTGCCGTCCGGGGGCACTGAAGCTTTCTTT. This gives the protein CATLPSGGTEAFF.

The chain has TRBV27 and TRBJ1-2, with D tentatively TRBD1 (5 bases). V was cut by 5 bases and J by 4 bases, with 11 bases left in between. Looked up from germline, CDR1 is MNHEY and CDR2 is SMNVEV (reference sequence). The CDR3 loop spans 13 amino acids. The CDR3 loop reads CASSPKDSYGYTF. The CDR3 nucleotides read TGTGCCAGCAGTCCAAAAGACAGCTATGGCTACACCTTC.

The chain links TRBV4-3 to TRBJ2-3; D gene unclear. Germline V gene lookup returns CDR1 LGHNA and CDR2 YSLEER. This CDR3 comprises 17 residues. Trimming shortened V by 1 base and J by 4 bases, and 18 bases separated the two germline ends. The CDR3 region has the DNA TGCGCCAGCAGCCAAGTAAGCCAGGACGTTTTAGCAGATACGCAGTATTTT. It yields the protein CASSQVSQDVLADTQYF.

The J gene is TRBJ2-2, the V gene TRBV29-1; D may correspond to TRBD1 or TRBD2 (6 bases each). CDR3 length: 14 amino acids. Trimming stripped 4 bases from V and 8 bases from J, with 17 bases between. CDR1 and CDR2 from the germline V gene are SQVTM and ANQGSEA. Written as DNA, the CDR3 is TGCAGCGTTGGAAGGCCAGGGGAGGCTGGGGAGCTGTTTTTT. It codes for CSVGRPGEAGELFF.

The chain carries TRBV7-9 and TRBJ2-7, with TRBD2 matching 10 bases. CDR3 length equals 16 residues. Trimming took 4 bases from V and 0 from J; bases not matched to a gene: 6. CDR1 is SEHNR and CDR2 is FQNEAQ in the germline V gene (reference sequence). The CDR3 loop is CASSSAGGSPSYEQYF. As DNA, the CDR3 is TGTGCCAGCAGCTCAGCGGGGGGGTCCCCCTCCTACGAGCAGTACTTC.

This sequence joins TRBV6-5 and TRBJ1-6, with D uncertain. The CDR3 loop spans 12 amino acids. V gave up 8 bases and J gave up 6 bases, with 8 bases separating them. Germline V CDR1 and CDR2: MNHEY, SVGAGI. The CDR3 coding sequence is TGTGCCAGCCGGGCAGGTAATTCACCCCTCCACTTT. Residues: CASRAGNSPLHF.

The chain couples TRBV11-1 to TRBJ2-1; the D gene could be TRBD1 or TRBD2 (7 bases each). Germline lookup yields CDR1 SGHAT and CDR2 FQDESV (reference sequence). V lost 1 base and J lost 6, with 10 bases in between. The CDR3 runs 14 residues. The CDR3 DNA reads TGTGCCAGCAGCTTAGGCAGGGGGGGCAATGAGCAGTTCTTC. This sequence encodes CASSLGRGGNEQFF.

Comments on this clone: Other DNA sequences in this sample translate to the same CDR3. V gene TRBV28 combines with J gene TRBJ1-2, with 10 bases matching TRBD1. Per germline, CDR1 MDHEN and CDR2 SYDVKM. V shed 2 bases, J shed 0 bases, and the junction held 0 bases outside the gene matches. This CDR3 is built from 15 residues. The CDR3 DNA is TGTGCCAGCAGTTTAGGGACAGGGGCTAACTATGGCTACACCTTC. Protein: CASSLGTGANYGYTF.

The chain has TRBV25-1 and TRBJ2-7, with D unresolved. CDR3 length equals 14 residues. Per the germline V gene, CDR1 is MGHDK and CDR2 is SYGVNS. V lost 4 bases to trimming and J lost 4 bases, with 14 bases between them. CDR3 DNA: TGTGCCAGCAGTGCGAACACCCGAAAGTACGAGCAGTACTTC. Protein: CASSANTRKYEQYF.

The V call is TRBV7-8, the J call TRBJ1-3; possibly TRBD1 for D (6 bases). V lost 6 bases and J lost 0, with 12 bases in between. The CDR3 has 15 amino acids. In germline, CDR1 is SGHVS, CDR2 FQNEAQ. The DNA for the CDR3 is TGTGCCAGCAGACTCGGGACAAACTCTGGAAACACCATATATTTT. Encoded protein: CASRLGTNSGNTIYF.

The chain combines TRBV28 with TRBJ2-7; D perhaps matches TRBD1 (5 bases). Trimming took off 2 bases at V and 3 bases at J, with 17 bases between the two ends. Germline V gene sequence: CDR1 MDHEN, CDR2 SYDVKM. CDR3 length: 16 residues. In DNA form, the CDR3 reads TGTGCCAGCAGTTTAGTCCTGGCGGCAGGGAACTACGAGCAGTACTTC. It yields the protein CASSLVLAAGNYEQYF.

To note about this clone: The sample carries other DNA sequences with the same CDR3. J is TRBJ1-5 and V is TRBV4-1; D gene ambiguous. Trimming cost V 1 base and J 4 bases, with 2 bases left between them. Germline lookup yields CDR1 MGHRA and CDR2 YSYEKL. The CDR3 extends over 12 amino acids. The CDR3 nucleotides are TGCGCCAGCAGCCAAGGAAATCAGCCCCAGCATTTT. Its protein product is CASSQGNQPQHF.

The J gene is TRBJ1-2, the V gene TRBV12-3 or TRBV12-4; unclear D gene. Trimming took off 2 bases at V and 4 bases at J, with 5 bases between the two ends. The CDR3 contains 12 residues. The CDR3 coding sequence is TGTGCCAGCAGTTTAACGGGCTATGGCTACACCTTC. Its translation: CASSLTGYGYTF.

The CDR3 bases are TGTGCCAGCGCCGGACAGTTCTATGGCTACACCTTC. This encodes CASAGQFYGYTF. This chain uses TRBV19 with TRBJ1-2, with TRBD1 as a possible D gene (6 bases). The CDR3 contains 12 residues. The V end lost 9 bases, the J end lost 4 bases, and 12 bases lay between the germline ends. Germline V CDR1 and CDR2: LNHDA, SQIVND (reference sequence).

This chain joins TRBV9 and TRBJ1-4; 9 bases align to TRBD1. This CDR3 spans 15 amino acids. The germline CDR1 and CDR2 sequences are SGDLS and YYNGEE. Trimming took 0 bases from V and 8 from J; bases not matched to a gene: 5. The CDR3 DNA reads TGTGCCAGCAGCGTAGTAACAGGGGGCACAGAAAAACTGTTTTTT. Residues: CASSVVTGGTEKLFF.

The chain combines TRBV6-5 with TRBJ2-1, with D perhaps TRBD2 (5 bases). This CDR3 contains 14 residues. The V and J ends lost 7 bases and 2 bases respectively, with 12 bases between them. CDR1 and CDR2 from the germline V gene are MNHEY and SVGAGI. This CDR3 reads CASNPTGTYNEQFF. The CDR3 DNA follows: TGTGCCAGCAATCCGACGGGGACCTACAATGAGCAGTTCTTC.

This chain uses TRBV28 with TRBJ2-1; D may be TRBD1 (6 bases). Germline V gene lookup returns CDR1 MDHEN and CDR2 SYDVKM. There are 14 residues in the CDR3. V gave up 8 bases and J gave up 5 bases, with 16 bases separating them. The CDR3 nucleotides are TGTGCCAGCGGACAGTCTTCCATCAACAATGAGCAGTTCTTC. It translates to CASGQSSINNEQFF.

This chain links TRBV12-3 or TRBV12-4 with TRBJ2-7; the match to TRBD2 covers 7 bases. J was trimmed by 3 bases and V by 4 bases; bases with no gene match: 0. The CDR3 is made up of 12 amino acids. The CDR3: CASSSGGYEQYF. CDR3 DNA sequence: TGTGCCAGCAGTTCGGGAGGCTACGAGCAGTACTTC.

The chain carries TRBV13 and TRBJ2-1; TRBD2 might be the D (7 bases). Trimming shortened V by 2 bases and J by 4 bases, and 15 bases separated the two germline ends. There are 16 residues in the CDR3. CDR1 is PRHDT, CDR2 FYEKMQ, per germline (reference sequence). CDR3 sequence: CASSLRGASGYNEQFF. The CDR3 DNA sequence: TGTGCCAGCAGCTTAAGGGGGGCTAGCGGATACAATGAGCAGTTCTTC.

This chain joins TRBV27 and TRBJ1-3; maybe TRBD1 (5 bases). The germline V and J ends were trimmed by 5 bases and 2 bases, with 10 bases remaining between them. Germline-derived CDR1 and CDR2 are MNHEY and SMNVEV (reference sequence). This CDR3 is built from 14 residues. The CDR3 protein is CASSRKGTGNTIYF. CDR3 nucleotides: TGTGCCAGCAGTAGAAAGGGGACTGGAAACACCATATATTTT.